These 23 T cell receptor beta chains originate from one sample sequenced in a study of blood T cell repertoires in COVID-19. Method: immunoSEQ multiplex PCR; TCRdb's copy keeps in-frame clones and lacks some. Of hundreds of thousands of clones listed, 80% to 90% are singletons. The sample taken for sequencing was peripheral blood. The receptors come from a man aged 18 to 29 with COVID-19, enrolled during active disease.

The CDR3 DNA sequence: TGTGCCAGCAGCCCCCTTTCCCAGCAGTACTTC. Residues: CASSPLSQQYF. V is TRBV11-2 and J is TRBJ2-7; D ambiguous. Germline-derived CDR1 and CDR2 are SGHAT and FQNNGV. This CDR3 region has 11 residues. V lost 5 bases, J lost 8 bases, and 10 bases lay in between.

V and J are TRBV25-1 and TRBJ1-1; D perhaps matches TRBD1 (5 bases). The ends were cut back, 6 bases at V and 4 bases at J, with 18 bases in the middle. Germline-derived CDR1 and CDR2 are MGHDK and SYGVNS. This CDR3 contains 15 residues. The CDR3 sequence: CASRKESGIGTEAFF. DNA for the CDR3: TGTGCCAGCAGGAAAGAATCAGGGATCGGCACTGAAGCTTTCTTT.

This chain links TRBV13 with TRBJ2-5; D uncertain. Trimming took 3 bases from V and 0 from J, leaving 8 bases between them. CDR3 length: 14 amino acids. Germline V gene sequence: CDR1 PRHDT, CDR2 FYEKMQ (reference sequence). The CDR3 protein is CASSLVADQETQYF. The CDR3 coding sequence is TGTGCCAGCAGCTTGGTTGCGGACCAAGAGACCCAGTACTTC.

The V gene is TRBV27, the J gene TRBJ2-1, with 9 bases fitting TRBD2. Germline CDR1 is MNHEY and CDR2 is SMNVEV (reference sequence). This CDR3 has 15 amino acids. Trimming cost V 6 bases and J 6 bases; bases outside gene matches: 9. CDR3 loop: CASRMSGGSVNEQFF. The CDR3 region has the DNA TGTGCCAGCAGGATGAGCGGGGGGTCTGTCAATGAGCAGTTCTTC.

Regarding this clone: One junction end does not reproduce the germline sequence, and a read error may be involved. Written as DNA, the CDR3 is TGTGCTAGCAGCTTAGGAACAGGGGTATCGGGGACCCAGTACTTC. It is translated as CASSLGTGVSGTQYF. The chain uses TRBV7-7 and TRBJ2-5, with 7 bases identical to TRBD1. This CDR3 is built from 15 residues. From germline, CDR1 is SSHAT and CDR2 FNYEAQ (reference sequence).

This chain connects TRBV7-6 to TRBJ2-7; TRBD1 might be the D (5 bases). From germline, CDR1 is SGHVS and CDR2 FNYEAQ. The CDR3 is 15 amino acids. Trimming cost V 6 bases and J 0 bases, with 15 bases left between them. DNA of the CDR3: TGTGCCAGCAGTCCAGGGCCTGTGGGCTCCTACGAGCAGTACTTC. Amino acid sequence: CASSPGPVGSYEQYF. The variable domain in full, completed from reference TRBV7-6 and TRBJ2-7, reads GAGVSQSPRYKVTKRGQDVALRCDPISGHVSLYWYRQALGQGPEFLTYFNYEAQQDKSGLPNDRFSAERPEGSISTLTIQRTEQRDSAMYRCASSPGPVGSYEQYFGPGTRLTVT.

V is TRBV15 and J is TRBJ1-3; 10 positions agree with TRBD1. The CDR3 contains 15 residues. Germline V lookup: CDR1 LNHNV, CDR2 YYDKDF (reference sequence). With V trimmed by 5 bases and J by 3 bases, 4 bases remained unmatched. The CDR3 protein is CATSQGQGHGNTIYF. DNA for the CDR3: TGTGCCACCAGCCAGGGACAGGGGCATGGAAACACCATATATTTT.

The rearrangement links TRBV13 to TRBJ2-7; D is perhaps TRBD1 (6 bases). CDR3 length equals 15 residues. The V end lost 5 bases, the J end lost 2 bases, and 16 bases lay between the germline ends. CDR1 is PRHDT, CDR2 FYEKMQ, per germline (reference sequence). This CDR3 is CASSTGMGAAYEQYF. The CDR3 coding sequence is TGTGCCAGCAGCACTGGGATGGGGGCGGCCTACGAGCAGTACTTC.

The V and J genes are TRBV27 and TRBJ2-7; 10 bases map to TRBD2. CDR1 MNHEY and CDR2 SMNVEV come from the germline V gene (reference sequence). V shed 5 bases and J 3 bases; nucleotides not matched to a gene: 7. The CDR3 runs to 15 residues. CDR3 in DNA: TGTGCCAGCAGTCCCCAATCTAGCGGGAGCTACGAGCAGTACTTC. Encoded protein: CASSPQSSGSYEQYF.

The V and J genes are TRBV5-8 and TRBJ1-5; D possibly corresponds to TRBD1 (5 bases). V was cut by 2 bases and J by 0 bases, with 9 bases left in between. Germline CDR1 SGHTS, CDR2 YDEGEE. The CDR3 is 15 amino acids. The CDR3 sequence is CASSFRQISNQPQHF. In DNA form, the CDR3 reads TGTGCCAGCAGCTTCCGACAGATTAGCAATCAGCCCCAGCATTTT.

The chain uses TRBV6-5 and TRBJ1-2; possibly TRBD1 for D (5 bases). CDR3 length: 13 residues. V was cut by 5 bases and J by 8 bases, with 15 bases left in between. CDR1 is MNHEY, CDR2 SVGAGI, per germline. CDR3 sequence (DNA): TGTGCCAGCAGTATGACAGTCGATAAAGGCTACACCTTC. Translating it yields CASSMTVDKGYTF.

This chain links TRBV24-1 with TRBJ2-3; TRBD2 agrees at 7 bases. V lost 5 bases, J lost 5 bases, and 12 bases stayed unmatched. The CDR3 runs to 16 residues. Germline V gives CDR1 KGHDR, CDR2 SFDVKD. CDR3 in amino acids: CATSALGRESKDTQYF. As DNA, the CDR3 is TGTGCCACCAGTGCCCTGGGGCGGGAGAGTAAAGATACGCAGTATTTT.

This chain links TRBV5-1 with TRBJ1-6; TRBD1 is a possible D gene (6 bases). CDR1 and CDR2 (germline): SGHRS, YFSETQ. The CDR3 extends over 15 amino acids. V was pared by 0 bases and J by 8 bases, with 12 bases between. CDR3 coding DNA: TGCGCCAGCAGCTTGGAAACAGGGATGGATTCACCCCTCCACTTT. This codes for CASSLETGMDSPLHF.

The chain joins TRBV6-4 to TRBJ1-4, with D uncertain. From germline, CDR1 is MRHNA and CDR2 SNTAGT. The CDR3 totals 15 residues. Trimming removed 2 bases from V and 8 bases from J, with 15 bases in between. Written as DNA, the CDR3 is TGTGCCAGCAGTGACATCTCCCAACTACGGGAAAAACTGTTTTTT. Translation gives CASSDISQLREKLFF.

The chain links TRBV11-2 to TRBJ1-2; 11 bases are shared with TRBD1. Germline CDR1 is SGHAT and CDR2 is FQNNGV. The CDR3 covers 14 residues. V trimming: 3 bases; J trimming: 8 bases; junction bases outside the gene matches: 5. CDR3 sequence: CASSFGTGGEGYTF. The CDR3 DNA reads TGTGCCAGCAGCTTTGGGACAGGGGGGGAGGGCTACACCTTC.

The chain is built from TRBV5-8 and TRBJ2-1; 15 bases line up with TRBD2. Germline CDR1 reads SGHTS; CDR2 reads YDEGEE. This CDR3 is 15 amino acids long. V was pared by 0 bases and J by 14 bases, with 6 bases of the junction left unmatched. CDR3 protein: CASSLGTSGRAREFF. For the CDR3, the DNA is TGTGCCAGCAGCTTGGGGACTAGCGGGAGGGCACGGGAGTTCTTC.

The V and J genes are TRBV18 and TRBJ2-7, with a tentative D call TRBD1 (5 bases). Trimming took 4 bases from V and 5 from J, leaving 9 bases between them. This CDR3 comprises 12 residues. Germline lookup yields CDR1 KGHSH and CDR2 LQKENI. The CDR3 loop reads CASSLGQDEQYF. CDR3 coding DNA: TGTGCCAGCTCACTCGGACAAGACGAGCAGTACTTC.

The J gene is TRBJ1-1, the V gene TRBV6-5; D unresolved. V gave up 4 bases and J gave up 0 bases, with 9 bases separating them. The CDR3 runs to 14 residues. Germline V gives CDR1 MNHEY, CDR2 SVGAGI. The CDR3 region has the DNA TGTGCCAGCAGTTTCGGCGGGATGAACACTGAAGCTTTCTTT. Translation gives CASSFGGMNTEAFF.

V gene TRBV19 combines with J gene TRBJ1-5; maybe TRBD1 (5 bases). This CDR3 has 15 residues. Germline loops: CDR1 LNHDA, CDR2 SQIVND (reference sequence). Trimming pared 5 bases from V and 5 bases from J, leaving 16 bases between. CDR3 residues: CASSPPGGDHQPQHF. The CDR3, as DNA: TGTGCCAGTAGTCCCCCCGGAGGGGACCATCAGCCCCAGCATTTT.

This clone was observed once. The rearrangement joins TRBV30 to TRBJ1-6; 8 positions match TRBD1. CDR3 length: 15 amino acids. J was trimmed by 9 bases and V by 3 bases; bases with no gene match: 10. In germline, CDR1 is GTSNPN, CDR2 SVGIG (reference sequence). This CDR3 is CAWSAARQGTSPLHF. The CDR3 bases are TGTGCCTGGAGCGCCGCGAGACAGGGGACTTCACCCCTCCACTTT.

The rearrangement uses TRBV11-2 and TRBJ1-4; D not resolved. The CDR3 is 14 amino acids. Trimming shortened V by 3 bases and J by 2 bases, and 7 bases separated the two germline ends. Germline V gene lookup returns CDR1 SGHAT and CDR2 FQNNGV. CDR3 nucleotides: TGTGCCAGCAGCTTTTCGGGTACTAATGAAAAACTGTTTTTT. The encoded protein is CASSFSGTNEKLFF.

The V and J genes are TRBV7-2 and TRBJ1-3, with D maybe TRBD1 (5 bases). CDR1 and CDR2 from the germline V gene are SGHTA and FQGNSA. This CDR3 has 14 amino acids. V gave up 3 bases and J gave up 3 bases, with 9 bases separating them. CDR3 in DNA: TGTGCCAGCAGCTTGGGGGGGGTTGGAAACACCATATATTTT. It codes for CASSLGGVGNTIYF.

The DNA of the CDR3 is TGTGCCAGTAGTATCGGGGACAGGGGTGAAAAACTGTTTTTT. Its translation: CASSIGDRGEKLFF. The V call is TRBV19, the J call TRBJ1-4, with 10 bases lining up with TRBD1. Per the germline V gene, CDR1 is LNHDA and CDR2 is SQIVND (reference sequence). The CDR3 totals 14 residues. The junction had 2 bases not matched to a gene; V was cut back by 3 bases and J by 7 bases. Drawing the rest from reference TRBV19 and TRBJ1-4, the complete variable domain is DGGITQSPKYLFRKEGQNVTLSCEQNLNHDAMYWYRQDPGQGLRLIYYSQIVNDFQKGDIAEGYSVSREKKESFPLTVTSAQKNPTAFYLCASSIGDRGEKLFFGSGTQLSVL.